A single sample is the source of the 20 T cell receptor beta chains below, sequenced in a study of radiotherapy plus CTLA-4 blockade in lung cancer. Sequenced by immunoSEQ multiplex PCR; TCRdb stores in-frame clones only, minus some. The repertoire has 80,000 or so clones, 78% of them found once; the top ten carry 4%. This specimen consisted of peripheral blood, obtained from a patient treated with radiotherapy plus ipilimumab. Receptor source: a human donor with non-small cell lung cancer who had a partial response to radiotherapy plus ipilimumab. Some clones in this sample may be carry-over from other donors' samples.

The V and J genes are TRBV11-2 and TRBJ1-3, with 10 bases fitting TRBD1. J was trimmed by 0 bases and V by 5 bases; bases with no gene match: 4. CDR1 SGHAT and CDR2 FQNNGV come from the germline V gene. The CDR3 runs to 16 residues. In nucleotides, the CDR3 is TGTGCCAGCAGCCCGACAGGGGGCTCCTCTGGAAACACCATATATTTT. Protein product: CASSPTGGSSGNTIYF.

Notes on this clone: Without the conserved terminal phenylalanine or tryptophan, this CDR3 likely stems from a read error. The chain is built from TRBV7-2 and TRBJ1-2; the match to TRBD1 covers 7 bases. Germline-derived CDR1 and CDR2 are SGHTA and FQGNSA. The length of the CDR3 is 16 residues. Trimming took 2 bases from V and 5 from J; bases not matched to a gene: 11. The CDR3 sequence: CASSLPGQTEIYGYTL. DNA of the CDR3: TGTGCCAGCAGCTTACCGGGACAGACTGAAATTTATGGCTACACCCTC.

The CDR3 nucleotides read TGCGCCAGCAGCTTGGCCCCGTACAATGAGCAGTTCTTC. As protein: CASSLAPYNEQFF. The chain carries TRBV5-1 and TRBJ2-1; D gene unclear. This CDR3 has 13 residues. V was shortened by 0 bases and J by 4 bases, with 5 bases between the two germline ends. CDR1 and CDR2 from the germline V gene are SGHRS and YFSETQ.

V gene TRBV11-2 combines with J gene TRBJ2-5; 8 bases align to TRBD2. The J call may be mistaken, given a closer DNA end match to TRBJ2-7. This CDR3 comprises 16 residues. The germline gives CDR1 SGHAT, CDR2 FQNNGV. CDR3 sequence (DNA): TGTGCCAGCAGCTTTGTCGCGGGAGGATCCTCCTACGAGCAGTACTTC. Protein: CASSFVAGGSSYEQYF.

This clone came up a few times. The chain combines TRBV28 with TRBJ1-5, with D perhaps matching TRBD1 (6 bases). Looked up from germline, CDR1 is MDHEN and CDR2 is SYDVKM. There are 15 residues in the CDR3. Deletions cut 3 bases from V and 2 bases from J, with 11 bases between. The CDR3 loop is CASSLGSGGNQPQHF. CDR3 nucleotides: TGTGCCAGCAGTTTGGGTTCAGGGGGCAATCAGCCCCAGCATTTT. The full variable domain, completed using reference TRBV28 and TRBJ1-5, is DVKVTQSSRYLVKRTGEKVFLECVQDMDHENMFWYRQDPGLGLRLIYFSYDVKMKEKGDIPEGYSVSREKKERFSLILESASTNQTSMYLCASSLGSGGNQPQHFGDGTRLSIL.

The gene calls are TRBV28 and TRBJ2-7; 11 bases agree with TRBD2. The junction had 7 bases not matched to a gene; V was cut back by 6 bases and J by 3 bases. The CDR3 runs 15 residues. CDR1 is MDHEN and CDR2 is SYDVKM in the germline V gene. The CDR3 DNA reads TGTGCCAGCAGCACCCTAGCGGGAGGTCGCTACGAGCAGTACTTC. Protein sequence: CASSTLAGGRYEQYF.

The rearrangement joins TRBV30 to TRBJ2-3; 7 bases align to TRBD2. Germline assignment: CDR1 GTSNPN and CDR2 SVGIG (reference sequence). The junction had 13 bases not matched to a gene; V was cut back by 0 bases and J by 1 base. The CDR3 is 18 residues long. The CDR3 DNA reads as TGTGCCTGGAGTGTACGATGGAGGGGCCGGGAGGGCACAGATACGCAGTATTTT. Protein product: CAWSVRWRGREGTDTQYF.

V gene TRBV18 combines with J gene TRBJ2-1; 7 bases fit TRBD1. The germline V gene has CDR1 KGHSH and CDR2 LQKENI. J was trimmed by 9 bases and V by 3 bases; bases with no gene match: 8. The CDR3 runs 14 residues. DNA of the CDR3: TGTGCCAGCTCACCGAGCCGACAGGGTGGTGAGCAGTTCTTC. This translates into CASSPSRQGGEQFF.

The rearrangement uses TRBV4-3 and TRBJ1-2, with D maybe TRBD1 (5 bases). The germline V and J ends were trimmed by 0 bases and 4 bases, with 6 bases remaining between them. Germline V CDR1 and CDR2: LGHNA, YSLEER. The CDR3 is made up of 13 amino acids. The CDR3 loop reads CASSQERGYGYTF. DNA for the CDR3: TGCGCCAGCAGCCAAGAAAGGGGCTATGGCTACACCTTC.

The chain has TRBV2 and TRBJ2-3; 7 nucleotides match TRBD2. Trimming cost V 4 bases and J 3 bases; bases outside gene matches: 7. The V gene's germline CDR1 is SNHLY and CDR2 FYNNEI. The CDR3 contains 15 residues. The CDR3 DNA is TGTGCCAGCAGTGTCTTTGGCGGGAGTACAGATACGCAGTATTTT. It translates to CASSVFGGSTDTQYF.

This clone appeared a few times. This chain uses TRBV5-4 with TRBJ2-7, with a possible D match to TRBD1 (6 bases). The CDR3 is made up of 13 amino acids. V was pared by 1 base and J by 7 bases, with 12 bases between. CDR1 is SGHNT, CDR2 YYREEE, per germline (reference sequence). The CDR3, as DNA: TGTGCCAGCAGCTTGTCAGGGGAGCGAGAGCAGTACTTC. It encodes CASSLSGEREQYF.

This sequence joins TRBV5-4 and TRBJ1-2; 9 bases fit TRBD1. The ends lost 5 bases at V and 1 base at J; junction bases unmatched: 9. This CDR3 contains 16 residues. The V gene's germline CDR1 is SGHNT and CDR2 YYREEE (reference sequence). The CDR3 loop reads CASRPGQGDGNYGYTF. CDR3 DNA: TGTGCCAGCAGACCGGGACAGGGTGACGGTAACTATGGCTACACCTTC.

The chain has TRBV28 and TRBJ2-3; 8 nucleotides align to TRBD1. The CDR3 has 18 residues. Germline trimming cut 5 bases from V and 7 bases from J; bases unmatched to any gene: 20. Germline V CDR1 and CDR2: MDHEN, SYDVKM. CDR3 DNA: TGTGCCAGCAGTCCTTGGACAGGGAAGGTGGGGGGAGTAAATACGCAGTATTTT. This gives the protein CASSPWTGKVGGVNTQYF.

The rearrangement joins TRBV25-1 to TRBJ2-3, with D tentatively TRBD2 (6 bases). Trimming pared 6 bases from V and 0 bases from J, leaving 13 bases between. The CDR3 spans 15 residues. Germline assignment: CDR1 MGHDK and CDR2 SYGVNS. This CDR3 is CASRTGGGSTDTQYF. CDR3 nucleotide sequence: TGTGCCAGCAGGACTGGTGGAGGGAGCACAGATACGCAGTATTTT.

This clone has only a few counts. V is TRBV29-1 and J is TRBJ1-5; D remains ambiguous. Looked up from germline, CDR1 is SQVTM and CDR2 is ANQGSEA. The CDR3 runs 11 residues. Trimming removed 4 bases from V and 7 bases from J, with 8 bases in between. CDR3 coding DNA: TGCAGCGTTGGTGGGCGACAGCCCCAGCATTTT. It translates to CSVGGRQPQHF.

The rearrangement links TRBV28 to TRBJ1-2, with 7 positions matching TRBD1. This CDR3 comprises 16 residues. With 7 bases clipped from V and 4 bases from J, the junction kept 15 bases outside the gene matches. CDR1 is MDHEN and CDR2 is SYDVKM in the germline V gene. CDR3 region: CASIPQGGWIGYGYTF. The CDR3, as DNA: TGTGCCAGCATTCCCCAGGGGGGTTGGATAGGCTATGGCTACACCTTC.

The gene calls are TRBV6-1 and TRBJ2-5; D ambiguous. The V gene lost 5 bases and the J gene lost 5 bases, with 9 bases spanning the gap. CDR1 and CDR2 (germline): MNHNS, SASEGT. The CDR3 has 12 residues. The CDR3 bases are TGTGCCAGCAGTCCCAGACTGGAGACCCAGTACTTC. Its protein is CASSPRLETQYF.

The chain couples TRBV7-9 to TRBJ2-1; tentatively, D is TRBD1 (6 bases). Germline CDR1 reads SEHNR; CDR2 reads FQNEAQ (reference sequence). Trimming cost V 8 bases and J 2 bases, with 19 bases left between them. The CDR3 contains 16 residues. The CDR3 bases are TGTGCCAGCCGGGACACCCAAGGGGTCACCTACAATGAGCAGTTCTTC. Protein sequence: CASRDTQGVTYNEQFF.

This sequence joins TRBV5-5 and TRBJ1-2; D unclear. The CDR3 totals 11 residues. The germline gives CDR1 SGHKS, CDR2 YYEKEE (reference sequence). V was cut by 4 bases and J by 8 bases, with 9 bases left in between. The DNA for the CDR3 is TGTGCCAGCAGCCGGTTCCGAGGCTACACCTTC. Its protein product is CASSRFRGYTF. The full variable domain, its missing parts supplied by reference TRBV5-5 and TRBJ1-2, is DAGVTQSPTHLIKTRGQQVTLRCSPISGHKSVSWYQQVLGQGPQFIFQYYEKEERGRGNFPDRFSARQFPNYSSELNVNALLLGDSALYLCASSRFRGYTFGSGTRLTVV.

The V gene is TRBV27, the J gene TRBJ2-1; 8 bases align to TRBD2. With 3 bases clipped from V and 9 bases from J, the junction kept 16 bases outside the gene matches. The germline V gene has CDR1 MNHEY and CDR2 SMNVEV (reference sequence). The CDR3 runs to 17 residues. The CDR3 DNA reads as TGTGCCAGCAGTTTCTCTCGAGGGGCAGCGGGAGCGGGTGAGCAGTTCTTC. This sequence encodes CASSFSRGAAGAGEQFF.